This entry describes one T cell receptor beta chain. In the original processing: From reference gene primer amplification, estimates of nucleated cell counts were derived. Clones were read by immunoSEQ multiplex PCR, and TCRdb kept only the in-frame ones, dropping some. That table furnishes V, J and clone size, whereas the DNA furnished D and trimming. The table lists roughly 14,000 clones, about 89% of them singletons, with approximately 34% in the top ten. The sample belongs to a study of blood T cell repertoires in COVID-19. Looking at the study overall: Samples representing acute and convalescent COVID-19 were sourced from the United States, Italy and Spain. T cells, B-cell-depleted T cells, or PBMCs supplied cDNA or gDNA.

The CDR3 is made up of 15 amino acids. Germline-derived CDR1 and CDR2 are SGHRS and YFSETQ. Between the trimmed V and J ends, which lost 2 bases and 6 bases, there was a span of 15 bases. The chain couples TRBV5-1 to TRBJ2-1, with D possibly TRBD2 on 5 matching bases. The receptor's source is a woman over 75 with COVID-19, enrolled during active disease. Sequencing used peripheral blood. The CDR3 coding sequence is TGCGCCAGCAGCTTAATGGAGGTCCCCGGCAATGAGCAGTTCTTC. It codes for CASSLMEVPGNEQFF.